This T cell receptor beta chain was sequenced in a study of T cell responses to AZD1222 COVID-19 vaccine. General observations from the study: It should be noted that donors were predominantly white British and more often female, and clonal diversity was possibly underestimated.

TCRdb keeps only in-frame clones here, not all; method: immunoSEQ multiplex PCR. The sample has around 160,000 clones, roughly 94% seen once. Pooling covered second doses at about 4 or about 12 weeks. This clone showed up just once. Its antigen is as yet unknown. V was clipped by 5 bases and J by 5 bases, with 16 bases between them. The CDR3 is 14 amino acids. Germline-derived CDR1 and CDR2 are MDHEN and SYDVKM. The sequenced sample was peripheral blood, obtained 28 days after the second AZD1222 dose. The TCR originated in an adult who received the AZD1222 COVID-19 vaccine. The V call is TRBV28, the J call TRBJ2-7; possible D gene TRBD2, 5 bases. This chain's CDR3 is CASSLTRDIDEQYF. CDR3 bases: TGTGCCAGCAGTCTCACGAGGGATATCGACGAGCAGTACTTC.